The TCR beta chain under discussion was sequenced for a study of human T cells and chemical hapten exposure. TCRdb recomputed calls from the RACE reads with MiXCR, one row per CDR3 protein. The table records 95,000 to 150,000 distinct CDR3 sequences, approximately 15% of them present only once. The CDR3 runs to 14 residues. V was shortened by 0 bases and J by 6 bases, with 9 bases between the two germline ends. CDR1 and CDR2 from the germline V gene are LGHNA and YSLEER. This clonotype was found a few times. Time point in this sample: pre-sensitization, week 0. Treatment indicated: therapeutic diphenylcyclopropenone sensitization with weekly scalp DPC.

The chain carries TRBV4-3 and TRBJ2-1; D is ambiguous. The receptor's source is a woman younger than 35 with alopecia areata. Some clones in this sample may be carry-over from other donors' samples. The sample in question was whole blood, obtained in connection with sensitization to the hapten diphenylcyclopropenone (DPC). The CDR3 coding sequence is TGCGCCAGCAGCCAAGATCTTTCCACCAATGAGCAGTTCTTC. It specifies CASSQDLSTNEQFF.